Listed below are T cell receptor beta chains from one sample, sequenced in a study of memory CD4+ T cells and cytomegalovirus serostatus. Using immunoSEQ multiplex PCR, the repertoire was profiled, and TCRdb retains in-frame clones only, with some absent. The sample shows 30,000 to 40,000 clones, 65% to 80% of them seen only once. Sequencing was performed on memory CD4+ T cells from blood. These receptors were obtained from an adult in good health and CMV-seropositive. Both conserved end residues are part of each CDR3. The order of the fields is clone size, V gene, D gene, J gene, CDR3 DNA, CDR3 protein. D genes are given only for firm matches. Clone size, where shown, is once, few, many, or a class for clones that have expanded.

clone_size: -
v_call: TRBV5-1
d_call: TRBD1
j_call: TRBJ1-1
cdr3_nt: TGCGCCAGCAGCCTCATGACAGGGTCGAACACTGAAGCTTTCTTT
cdr3_aa: CASSLMTGSNTEAFF

clone_size: few
v_call: TRBV5-1
d_call: -
j_call: TRBJ1-3
cdr3_nt: TGCGCCAGCAGCTTGGAAGGTAACTCTGGAAACACCATATATTTT
cdr3_aa: CASSLEGNSGNTIYF

clone_size: once
v_call: TRBV7-9
d_call: -
j_call: TRBJ2-5
cdr3_nt: TGTGCCAGCAGCTTTGGGGAAGAGACCCAGTACTTC
cdr3_aa: CASSFGEETQYF

clone_size: few
v_call: TRBV7-9
d_call: -
j_call: TRBJ2-7
cdr3_nt: TGTGCCAGCAGCTGGACAACCTCCTACGAGCAGTACTTC
cdr3_aa: CASSWTTSYEQYF

clone_size: -
v_call: TRBV6-1
d_call: -
j_call: TRBJ2-1
cdr3_nt: TGTGCCAGCAGTGAAGGTCAGGGGCTCTCCTACAATGAGCAGTTCTTC
cdr3_aa: CASSEGQGLSYNEQFF

clone_size: -
v_call: TRBV11-2
d_call: -
j_call: TRBJ2-3
cdr3_nt: TGTGCCAGCAGCTTAGCACAGGGACTTACGCAGTATTTT
cdr3_aa: CASSLAQGLTQYF

clone_size: -
v_call: TRBV7-8
d_call: TRBD2
j_call: TRBJ2-3
cdr3_nt: TGTGCCAGCAGCTTAGGGCTAGCGGGGGTGGATACGCAGTATTTT
cdr3_aa: CASSLGLAGVDTQYF

clone_size: -
v_call: TRBV5-5
d_call: -
j_call: TRBJ1-1
cdr3_nt: TGTGCCAGCAGCCCCGGGGAATTACTACTTGAAGCTTTCTTT
cdr3_aa: CASSPGELLLEAFF

clone_size: -
v_call: TRBV7-7
d_call: TRBD2
j_call: TRBJ2-5
cdr3_nt: TGTGCCAGCAGCTACGGGGGGGGTGCCCAGTACTTC
cdr3_aa: CASSYGGGAQYF

clone_size: -
v_call: TRBV5-6
d_call: -
j_call: TRBJ2-3
cdr3_nt: TGTGCCAGCAGCTTTTACGCAGGGGATTGGGATACGCAGTATTTT
cdr3_aa: CASSFYAGDWDTQYF

clone_size: once
v_call: TRBV7-2
d_call: -
j_call: TRBJ2-2
cdr3_nt: TGTGCCAGCAGCTTAGCCTGGGGGGCGGACGGGGAGCTGTTTTTT
cdr3_aa: CASSLAWGADGELFF

clone_size: -
v_call: TRBV19
d_call: -
j_call: TRBJ1-1
cdr3_nt: TGTGCCAGTAGTCAGGGAAGAGGCACTGAAGCTTTCTTT
cdr3_aa: CASSQGRGTEAFF

clone_size: -
v_call: TRBV28
d_call: TRBD1
j_call: TRBJ2-7
cdr3_nt: TGTGCCAGCAGCCTACAGGGGTCGGATCGCGAGCAGTACTTC
cdr3_aa: CASSLQGSDREQYF

clone_size: -
v_call: TRBV4-3
d_call: -
j_call: TRBJ2-2
cdr3_nt: TGCGCCAGCAGCCAAGCAGGAAGGGGTCGAGCCACCGGGGAGCTGTTTTTT
cdr3_aa: CASSQAGRGRATGELFF

clone_size: -
v_call: TRBV5-1
d_call: -
j_call: TRBJ1-5
cdr3_nt: TGCGCCAGCAGCTTGGAGCCGGGAGGGGGCAATCAGCCCCAGCATTTT
cdr3_aa: CASSLEPGGGNQPQHF

clone_size: -
v_call: TRBV6-5
d_call: -
j_call: TRBJ1-2
cdr3_nt: TGTGCCAGCAAGAAAACAGGGTACGATGGCTACACCTTC
cdr3_aa: CASKKTGYDGYTF

clone_size: -
v_call: TRBV10-3
d_call: TRBD2
j_call: TRBJ2-5
cdr3_nt: TGTGCCATCAGTCCGCGGGCTAGCGGGGGCCAAGAGACCCAGTACTTC
cdr3_aa: CAISPRASGGQETQYF

clone_size: -
v_call: TRBV6-5
d_call: TRBD1
j_call: TRBJ1-1
cdr3_nt: TGTGCCAGCAGTTACACCGGGACAGGGCCGAACACTGAAGCTTTCTTT
cdr3_aa: CASSYTGTGPNTEAFF